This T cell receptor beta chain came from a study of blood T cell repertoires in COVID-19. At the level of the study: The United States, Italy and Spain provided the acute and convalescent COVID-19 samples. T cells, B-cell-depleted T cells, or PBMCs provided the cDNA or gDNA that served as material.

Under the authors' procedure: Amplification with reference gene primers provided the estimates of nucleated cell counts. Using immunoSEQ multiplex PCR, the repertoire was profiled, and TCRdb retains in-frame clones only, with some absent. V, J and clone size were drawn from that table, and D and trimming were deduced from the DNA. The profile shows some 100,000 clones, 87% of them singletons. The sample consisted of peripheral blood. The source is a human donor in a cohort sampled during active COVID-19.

The CDR3 coding sequence is TGCGCCAGCAGCCTCGGGACAGGAGCCTACGAGCAGTACTTC. Translating gives CASSLGTGAYEQYF. The chain carries TRBV5-1 and TRBJ2-7; 8 bases are a match to TRBD1. Germline-derived CDR1 and CDR2 are SGHRS and YFSETQ. V was pared by 4 bases and J by 2 bases, with 5 bases of the junction left unmatched. CDR3 length: 14 residues.